This TCR beta chain was found in a study of graft-versus-host responses after intestinal transplantation. On the study more broadly: Anti-thymocyte globulin induction, then tacrolimus and steroids for two to four years, went to all recipients.

General study findings and limits: Allografts from individuals with graft-donor T cell macrochimerism displayed high graft-versus-host to host-versus-graft clonal ratios. Researchers found peak circulating GvH clone levels linked to early post-transplant HvG declines.

V gave up 2 bases and J gave up 7 bases, with 5 bases separating them. Germline loops: CDR1 MNHNY, CDR2 SVGAGI (reference sequence). CDR3 length: 11 amino acids. Concerning this clone itself: What it recognizes is unknown.

TCRdb keeps only in-frame clones here, not all; method: immunoSEQ multiplex PCR. The repertoire holds about 71,000 clones, with around 91% as singletons. The input for sequencing was unstimulated CD8+ T cells sorted from spleen or lymph node cells, taken before intestinal transplant. The chain is built from TRBV6-6 and TRBJ1-1; D is undetermined. This TCR was recovered from a human donor who received an intestinal transplant. CDR3 loop: CASSYGGEAFF. DNA of the CDR3: TGTGCCAGCAGTTACGGCGGTGAAGCTTTCTTT.